Only one count was recorded for the clone carrying this T cell receptor beta chain. The source of the sample is a study of lymphopenia after photon versus proton radiotherapy. The table came from immunoSEQ multiplex PCR; TCRdb's copy has only in-frame clones and leaves some out. The table includes around 26,000 clones, about four fifths detected once. The CDR3 totals 14 residues. CDR1 is GTSNPN, CDR2 SVGIG, per germline (reference sequence). Trimming removed 3 bases from V and 4 bases from J, with 15 bases in between. The specimen was peripheral blood, collected from a patient treated with photon-based radiotherapy. The TCR was taken from a man aged 50 to 60 with gastric cancer. The chain links TRBV30 to TRBJ2-5; D possibly matches TRBD1 or TRBD2 (5 bases each). CDR3 amino acids: CAWRRDPVRETQYF. The CDR3 nucleotides read TGTGCCTGGAGACGGGACCCGGTCCGAGAGACCCAGTACTTC.